The 30 T cell receptor beta chains reported below all come from one sample, sequenced in a study of T cell changes during pregnancy in multiple sclerosis (dated by TCRdb to the late 2010s). To prepare the library, the immunoSEQ multiplex PCR assay was applied. TCRdb mirrors the immuneACCESS table, restricted to in-frame sequences. Some clones are absent from its copies; in checked studies, under half trace to an unresolved V gene, and the reason for the others is unknown. This sample is represented by 69,000 or so clones; roughly 92% of them were singletons. The ten largest make up less than 2.5% of the sample. The sample here was peripheral blood, taken before pregnancy. The receptors were sampled from a female donor with multiple sclerosis, enrolled in a pregnancy study.

This clone has a single count. J is TRBJ2-7 and V is TRBV7-8; 10 bases line up with TRBD1. The CDR3 runs 14 residues. J lost 3 bases, V lost 3 bases, and 2 bases had no gene match. Germline V gives CDR1 SGHVS, CDR2 FQNEAQ. CDR3 loop: CASSFWTGGYEQYF. The CDR3, as DNA: TGTGCCAGCAGCTTTTGGACAGGGGGCTACGAGCAGTACTTC. Complete variable domain (other parts from reference TRBV7-8 and TRBJ2-7): GAGVSQSPRYKVAKRGQDVALRCDPISGHVSLFWYQQALGQGPEFLTYFQNEAQLDKSGLPSDRFFAERPEGSVSTLKIQRTQQEDSAVYLCASSFWTGGYEQYFGPGTRLTVT.

V usage is TRBV19 and J usage is TRBJ1-1, with 8 bases fitting TRBD1. The CDR3 consists of 15 residues. Looked up from germline, CDR1 is LNHDA and CDR2 is SQIVND (reference sequence). The junction had 6 bases not matched to a gene; V was cut back by 5 bases and J by 1 base. The CDR3 spells CASSLRQGRNTEAFF. CDR3 nucleotides: TGTGCCAGTAGTCTTCGACAGGGGAGGAACACTGAAGCTTTCTTT. The full variable domain, in which reference TRBV19 and TRBJ1-1 provide the parts outside the CDR3, is DGGITQSPKYLFRKEGQNVTLSCEQNLNHDAMYWYRQDPGQGLRLIYYSQIVNDFQKGDIAEGYSVSREKKESFPLTVTSAQKNPTAFYLCASSLRQGRNTEAFFGQGTRLTVV.

The CDR3 DNA reads as TGTGCCAGTAGGGAGGGACAGGGGGCCCCCTACGAGCAGTACTTC. Translation gives CASREGQGAPYEQYF. The gene calls are TRBV19 and TRBJ2-7; 12 positions match TRBD1. V dropped 6 bases and J dropped 2; count of bases not matched to a gene: 5. CDR1 and CDR2 (germline): LNHDA, SQIVND (reference sequence). CDR3 size: 15 residues.

The chain recombines TRBV18 with TRBJ2-3, with 11 nucleotides matching TRBD2. CDR3 length: 17 amino acids. J lost 6 bases, V lost 3 bases, and 11 bases had no gene match. Looked up from germline, CDR1 is KGHSH and CDR2 is LQKENI. As DNA, the CDR3 is TGTGCCAGCTCACCGGAGGTAGCGGGAGGGCCAAGGGATACGCAGTATTTT. Its translation: CASSPEVAGGPRDTQYF.

The chain joins TRBV7-9 to TRBJ1-5; 8 positions agree with TRBD1. J lost 4 bases, V lost 5 bases, and 7 bases had no gene match. Germline lookup yields CDR1 SEHNR and CDR2 FQNEAQ (reference sequence). The CDR3 runs 15 residues. CDR3: CASSPGGQANQPQHF. Written as DNA, the CDR3 is TGTGCCAGCAGCCCAGGGGGACAGGCTAATCAGCCCCAGCATTTT.

The V call is TRBV5-1, the J call TRBJ1-2; no definite D call. CDR3 length: 12 residues. With 3 bases removed from V and 10 bases from J, the gap between germline ends came to 13 bases. Germline loops: CDR1 SGHRS, CDR2 YFSETQ. In DNA, the CDR3 is TGCGCCAGCAGCTCGGGCGGGTTAATCTACACCTTC. This sequence encodes CASSSGGLIYTF. Full variable domain (missing parts from reference TRBV5-1 and TRBJ1-2): KAGVTQTPRYLIKTRGQQVTLSCSPISGHRSVSWYQQTPGQGLQFLFEYFSETQRNKGNFPGRFSGRQFSNSRSEMNVSTLELGDSALYLCASSSGGLIYTFGSGTRLTVV.

This clone was detected once. This chain uses TRBV7-8 with TRBJ2-1; 9 nucleotides agree with TRBD1. J gave up 6 bases and V 1 base, and 1 base lay outside the gene matches. The CDR3 totals 14 residues. From germline, CDR1 is SGHVS and CDR2 FQNEAQ. The CDR3 loop reads CASSLGTGVNEQFF. In DNA, the CDR3 is TGTGCCAGCAGCTTAGGGACAGGGGTCAATGAGCAGTTCTTC.

V is TRBV7-3 and J is TRBJ1-1; D is ambiguous. The length of the CDR3 is 20 residues. CDR1 is SGHTA and CDR2 is FQGTGA in the germline V gene. Trimming cost V 0 bases and J 1 base, with 24 bases left between them. CDR3 nucleotides: TGTGCCAGCAGCTTAACCCCCGCACCCGGCTTCGGGTTCCCGAACACTGAAGCTTTCTTT. It specifies CASSLTPAPGFGFPNTEAFF.

The chain is built from TRBV15 and TRBJ2-3; D possibly corresponds to TRBD2 (6 bases). The CDR3 sequence is 14 residues long. Trimming cost V 1 base and J 4 bases, with 9 bases left between them. From germline, CDR1 is LNHNV and CDR2 YYDKDF (reference sequence). CDR3 DNA: TGTGCCACCAGCAGAGCGGGAGAGGCAGATACGCAGTATTTT. Protein sequence: CATSRAGEADTQYF.

The rearrangement uses TRBV19 and TRBJ2-3; 8 positions agree with TRBD2. The germline CDR1 and CDR2 sequences are LNHDA and SQIVND (reference sequence). There are 17 residues in the CDR3. V lost 7 bases to trimming and J lost 0 bases; unmatched junction nucleotides: 12. CDR3 in amino acids: CASTPLKTSDSTDTQYF. In nucleotides, the CDR3 is TGTGCCAGTACCCCTTTGAAGACTAGCGACAGCACAGATACGCAGTATTTT.

The chain has TRBV28 and TRBJ2-1, with TRBD1 matching over 9 bases. V was pared by 5 bases and J by 8 bases, with 16 bases of the junction left unmatched. The germline V gene has CDR1 MDHEN and CDR2 SYDVKM. The CDR3 is 17 amino acids. As DNA, the CDR3 is TGTGCCAGCAGTCTTGACGGCTATGGACAGGGGTACGATGAGCAGTTCTTC. Its protein product is CASSLDGYGQGYDEQFF.

CDR3 protein: CASRAGQGANYEQYF. The DNA for the CDR3 is TGTGCCAGCAGGGCGGGACAGGGGGCAAACTACGAGCAGTACTTC. The V gene is TRBV2, the J gene TRBJ2-7; TRBD1 matches at 12 bases. The trim removed 6 bases at V and 3 bases at J, leaving 6 bases unmatched. CDR3 length: 15 residues. Germline V CDR1 and CDR2: SNHLY, FYNNEI. The full variable domain, with the rest looked up from reference TRBV2 and TRBJ2-7, is EPEVTQTPSHQVTQMGQEVILRCVPISNHLYFYWYRQILGQKVEFLVSFYNNEISEKSEIFDDQFSVERPDGSNFTLKIRSTKLEDSAMYFCASRAGQGANYEQYFGPGTRLTVT.

V usage is TRBV4-3 and J usage is TRBJ2-7; TRBD2 is a possible D gene (6 bases). V lost 0 bases and J lost 3, with 9 bases in between. CDR1 and CDR2 (germline): LGHNA, YSLEER. The CDR3 length is 14 residues. The CDR3 sequence: CASSQDYGSYEQYF. In DNA, the CDR3 is TGCGCCAGCAGCCAAGATTACGGGAGCTACGAGCAGTACTTC.

Notes on this clone: The sample has other DNA sequences that encode this CDR3 too. CDR3 sequence reads: CASSITSGSSYNEQFF. CDR3 nucleotides: TGTGCCAGTAGTATAACTAGCGGGTCATCCTACAATGAGCAGTTCTTC. The V call is TRBV19, the J call TRBJ2-1, with 9 bases fitting TRBD2. Germline-derived CDR1 and CDR2 are LNHDA and SQIVND (reference sequence). CDR3 length equals 16 residues. After removal of 2 bases from V and 1 base from J, the junction contained 3 bases not matched to a gene.

The rearrangement links TRBV10-3 to TRBJ2-3; 8 positions match TRBD2. The CDR3 totals 16 residues. V lost 6 bases and J lost 3; bases outside the gene matches: 11. Germline lookup yields CDR1 ENHRY and CDR2 SYGVKD. CDR3 nucleotides: TGTGCCATCAGCCGAGCCCGGGAGGGCCTGACAGATACGCAGTATTTT. It translates to CAISRAREGLTDTQYF.

J is TRBJ2-7 and V is TRBV28; 7 bases are shared with TRBD1. Germline CDR1 reads MDHEN; CDR2 reads SYDVKM. CDR3 length: 14 amino acids. V shed 1 base, J shed 2 bases, and the junction held 2 bases outside the gene matches. The CDR3 here is CASSLYGTAYEQYF. CDR3 in DNA: TGTGCCAGCAGTTTATACGGGACAGCCTACGAGCAGTACTTC.

This clone was counted a single time. The chain employs TRBV29-1 and TRBJ1-1, with D possibly matching TRBD1 (6 bases). Germline lookup yields CDR1 SQVTM and CDR2 ANQGSEA. Trimming removed 6 bases at V and 4 bases at J, with 12 bases between. This CDR3 region has 12 residues. CDR3 in amino acids: CSVGRGGTEAFF. The CDR3 nucleotides read TGCAGCGTGGGCAGGGGTGGCACTGAAGCTTTCTTT.

The chain combines TRBV19 with TRBJ1-5, with unresolved D. This CDR3 has 13 amino acids. The germline V gene encodes CDR1 LNHDA and CDR2 SQIVND (reference sequence). Trimming took off 1 base at V and 6 bases at J, with 7 bases between the two ends. As DNA, the CDR3 is TGTGCCAGTAGTATAGTTTCGGGTCAGCCCCAGCATTTT. Protein product: CASSIVSGQPQHF.

The gene calls are TRBV7-9 and TRBJ2-7, with 8 bases matching TRBD2. The germline CDR1 and CDR2 sequences are SEHNR and FQNEAQ (reference sequence). Trimming cost V 5 bases and J 1 base; bases outside gene matches: 7. The CDR3 is 15 residues long. CDR3 DNA: TGTGCCAGCAGCCCCGCCGGGACTAGGTCCTACGAGCAGTACTTC. Its translation: CASSPAGTRSYEQYF.

This clone occurred a few times. The rearrangement uses TRBV27 and TRBJ1-1, with a weak D call TRBD1 (6 bases). Trimming stripped 5 bases from V and 4 bases from J, with 11 bases between. Germline CDR1 and CDR2: MNHEY and SMNVEV (reference sequence). There are 13 residues in the CDR3. The CDR3 loop reads CASSPGTSTEAFF. CDR3 sequence (DNA): TGTGCCAGCAGTCCCGGGACAAGCACTGAAGCTTTCTTT.

V is TRBV6-1 and J is TRBJ2-7; no definite D call. Per germline, CDR1 MNHNS and CDR2 SASEGT. The germline V and J ends were trimmed by 0 bases and 3 bases, with 9 bases remaining between them. The CDR3 sequence is 14 residues long. CDR3 protein: CASSEAPGVYEQYF. CDR3 DNA sequence: TGTGCCAGCAGTGAAGCGCCCGGTGTCTACGAGCAGTACTTC.

The chain employs TRBV7-2 and TRBJ2-3; D gene unclear. Trimming removed 5 bases at V and 0 bases at J, with 18 bases between. Germline CDR1 and CDR2: SGHTA and FQGNSA. This CDR3 region has 17 residues. CDR3 DNA sequence: TGTGCCAGCAGCGGATTCGGGTACCTCTCTAGCACAGATACGCAGTATTTT. Encoded protein: CASSGFGYLSSTDTQYF.

The V and J genes are TRBV19 and TRBJ2-5, with 7 positions matching TRBD1. The trim removed 6 bases at V and 5 bases at J, leaving 9 bases unmatched. The CDR3 sequence is 14 residues long. Per germline, CDR1 LNHDA and CDR2 SQIVND (reference sequence). CDR3 protein: CASSTGVLGETQYF. CDR3 coding DNA: TGTGCCAGTAGCACAGGGGTTTTGGGCGAGACCCAGTACTTC.

Only one count was recorded for this clone. The chain joins TRBV11-2 to TRBJ2-5, with TRBD1 identical over 8 bases. The CDR3 sequence is 15 residues long. V shed 4 bases, J shed 2 bases, and the junction held 6 bases outside the gene matches. Germline CDR1 SGHAT, CDR2 FQNNGV. The CDR3 region is CASSSRDRTQETQYF. CDR3 DNA sequence: TGTGCCAGCAGCTCCCGGGACAGGACTCAAGAGACCCAGTACTTC.

The chain links TRBV27 to TRBJ2-1, with TRBD2 identical over 11 bases. The CDR3 is made up of 15 amino acids. CDR1 and CDR2 (germline): MNHEY, SMNVEV (reference sequence). With 2 bases clipped from V and 5 bases from J, the junction kept 2 bases outside the gene matches. CDR3 in amino acids: CASSLTSGRNNEQFF. CDR3 DNA: TGTGCCAGCAGTTTAACTAGCGGGAGAAACAATGAGCAGTTCTTC.

The chain combines TRBV7-2 with TRBJ2-1; D call uncertain. In germline, CDR1 is SGHTA, CDR2 FQGNSA. Trimming cost V 4 bases and J 4 bases, with 8 bases left between them. This CDR3 comprises 13 residues. CDR3 sequence (DNA): TGTGCCAGCAGCTATGACACTTACAATGAGCAGTTCTTC. This sequence encodes CASSYDTYNEQFF. Looking up the rest from reference TRBV7-2 and TRBJ2-1 gives the full variable domain: GAGVSQSPSNKVTEKGKDVELRCDPISGHTALYWYRQSLGQGLEFLIYFQGNSAPDKSGLPSDRFSAERTGGSVSTLTIQRTQQEDSAVYLCASSYDTYNEQFFGPGTRLTVL.

V usage is TRBV9 and J usage is TRBJ2-1, with TRBD2 identical over 9 bases. Unmatched junction bases numbered 5, after V lost 0 bases and J lost 4 bases. CDR1 and CDR2 (germline): SGDLS, YYNGEE. The CDR3 sequence is 16 residues long. The DNA of the CDR3 is TGTGCCAGCAGCGTAGGACTAGCGGAAACATACAATGAGCAGTTCTTC. This codes for CASSVGLAETYNEQFF.

This clone has just one count. The chain links TRBV7-2 to TRBJ2-5; D perhaps matches TRBD2 (5 bases). The V gene lost 3 bases and the J gene lost 2 bases, with 13 bases spanning the gap. Germline CDR1 reads SGHTA; CDR2 reads FQGNSA. The length of the CDR3 is 15 residues. In DNA form, the CDR3 reads TGTGCCAGCAGCTTGAGGAGCGGACTGCAAGAGACCCAGTACTTC. It encodes CASSLRSGLQETQYF. Using reference TRBV7-2 and TRBJ2-5 for the parts outside the CDR3, the full variable domain is GAGVSQSPSNKVTEKGKDVELRCDPISGHTALYWYRQSLGQGLEFLIYFQGNSAPDKSGLPSDRFSAERTGGSVSTLTIQRTQQEDSAVYLCASSLRSGLQETQYFGPGTRLLVL.

V gene TRBV18 combines with J gene TRBJ2-1; D may be TRBD2 (5 bases). Trimming left V 4 bases short and J 5 bases short, with 9 bases between. Germline V lookup: CDR1 KGHSH, CDR2 LQKENI. This CDR3 has 13 amino acids. CDR3 DNA sequence: TGTGCCAGCTCACAAACTAGTGACAATGAGCAGTTCTTC. This gives the protein CASSQTSDNEQFF.

This clone occurred once. The rearrangement uses TRBV28 and TRBJ1-5; no definite D call. CDR1 MDHEN and CDR2 SYDVKM come from the germline V gene. The CDR3 spans 16 residues. Trimming shortened V by 6 bases and J by 2 bases, and 17 bases separated the two germline ends. The CDR3 spells CASRSKRRNGNQPQHF. Here the CDR3 DNA reads TGTGCCAGCAGGAGTAAACGAAGAAACGGCAATCAGCCCCAGCATTTT.